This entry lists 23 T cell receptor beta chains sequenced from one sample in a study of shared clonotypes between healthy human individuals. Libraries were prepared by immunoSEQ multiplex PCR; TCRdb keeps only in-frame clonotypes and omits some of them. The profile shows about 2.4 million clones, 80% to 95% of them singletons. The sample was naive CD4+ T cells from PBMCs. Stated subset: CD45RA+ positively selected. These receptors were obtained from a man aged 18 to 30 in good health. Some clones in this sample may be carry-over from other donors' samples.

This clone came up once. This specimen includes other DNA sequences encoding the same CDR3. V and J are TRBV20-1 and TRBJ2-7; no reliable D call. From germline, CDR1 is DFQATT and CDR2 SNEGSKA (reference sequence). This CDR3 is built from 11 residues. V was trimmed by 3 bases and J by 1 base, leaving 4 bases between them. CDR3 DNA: TGCAGTGCTAGCTCGTCCTACGAGCAGTACTTC. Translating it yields CSASSSYEQYF.

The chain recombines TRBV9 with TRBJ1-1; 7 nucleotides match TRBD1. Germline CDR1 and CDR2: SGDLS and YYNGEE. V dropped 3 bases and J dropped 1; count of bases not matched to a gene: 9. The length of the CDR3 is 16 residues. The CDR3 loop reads CASSARGGAGNTEAFF. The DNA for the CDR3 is TGTGCCAGCAGCGCCCGAGGGGGCGCCGGGAACACTGAAGCTTTCTTT. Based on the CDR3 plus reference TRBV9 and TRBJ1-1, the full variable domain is DSGVTQTPKHLITATGQRVTLRCSPRSGDLSVYWYQQSLDQGLQFLIQYYNGEERAKGNILERFSAQQFPDLHSELNLSSLELGDSALYFCASSARGGAGNTEAFFGQGTRLTVV.

The CDR3 nucleotides read TGTGCCAGCGTAGACTCCGATACGCAGTATTTT. This codes for CASVDSDTQYF. V and J are TRBV27 and TRBJ2-3; D is undetermined. The CDR3 loop spans 11 amino acids. Between the trimmed V and J ends, which lost 8 bases and 6 bases, there was a span of 9 bases. Germline-derived CDR1 and CDR2 are MNHEY and SMNVEV (reference sequence).

CDR3 sequence reads: CASSDRGGSTDTQYF. DNA for the CDR3: TGTGCCAGCAGCGACAGGGGGGGGAGCACAGATACGCAGTATTTT. This chain connects TRBV9 to TRBJ2-3; TRBD1 is a possible D gene (8 bases). Germline-derived CDR1 and CDR2 are SGDLS and YYNGEE. The CDR3 consists of 15 residues. Trimming pared 3 bases from V and 0 bases from J, leaving 11 bases between.

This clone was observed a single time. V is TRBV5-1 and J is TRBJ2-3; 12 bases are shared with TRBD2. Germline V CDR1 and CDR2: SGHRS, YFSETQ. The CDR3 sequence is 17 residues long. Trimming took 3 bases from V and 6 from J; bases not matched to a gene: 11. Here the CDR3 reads CASSSQPSTSGRDTQYF. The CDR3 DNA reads TGCGCCAGCAGCTCCCAACCAAGCACTAGCGGGAGGGATACGCAGTATTTT.

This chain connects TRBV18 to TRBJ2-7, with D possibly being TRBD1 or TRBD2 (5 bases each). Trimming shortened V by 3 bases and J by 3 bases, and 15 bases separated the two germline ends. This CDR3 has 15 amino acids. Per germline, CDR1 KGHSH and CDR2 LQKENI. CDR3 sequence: CASSPFPGDLYEQYF. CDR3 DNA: TGTGCCAGCTCACCGTTCCCCGGGGACCTCTACGAGCAGTACTTC. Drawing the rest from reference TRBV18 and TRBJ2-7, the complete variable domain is NAGVMQNPRHLVRRRGQEARLRCSPMKGHSHVYWYRQLPEEGLKFMVYLQKENIIDESGMPKERFSAEFPKEGPSILRIQQVVRGDSAAYFCASSPFPGDLYEQYFGPGTRLTVT.

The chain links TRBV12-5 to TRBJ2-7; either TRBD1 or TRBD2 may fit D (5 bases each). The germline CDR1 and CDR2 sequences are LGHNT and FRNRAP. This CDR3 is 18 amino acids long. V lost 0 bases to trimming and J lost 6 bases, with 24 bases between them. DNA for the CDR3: TGTGCTAGTGGTTTGGTACTTGGATCTGGGACCCGGTTTAGCGAGCAGTACTTC. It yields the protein CASGLVLGSGTRFSEQYF.

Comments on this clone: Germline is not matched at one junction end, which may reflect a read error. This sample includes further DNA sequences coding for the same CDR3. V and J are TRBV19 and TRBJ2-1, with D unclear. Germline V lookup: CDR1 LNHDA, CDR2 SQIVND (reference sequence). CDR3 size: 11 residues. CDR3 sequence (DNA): TGTGCCAGTAGTACCTATAATGAGCAGTTCTTC. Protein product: CASSTYNEQFF.

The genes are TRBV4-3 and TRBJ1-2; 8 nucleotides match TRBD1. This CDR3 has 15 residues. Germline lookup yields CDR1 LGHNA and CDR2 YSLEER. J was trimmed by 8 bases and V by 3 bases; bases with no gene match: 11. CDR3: CASSQIPQGEDGYTF. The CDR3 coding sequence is TGCGCCAGCAGCCAGATCCCACAGGGGGAAGACGGCTACACCTTC.

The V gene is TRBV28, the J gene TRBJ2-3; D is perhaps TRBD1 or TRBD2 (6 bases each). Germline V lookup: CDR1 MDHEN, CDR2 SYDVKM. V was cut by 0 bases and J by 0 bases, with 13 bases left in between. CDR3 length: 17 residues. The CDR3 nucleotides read TGTGCCAGCAGTTTATGGGGGGCGGGGAAGAGCACAGATACGCAGTATTTT. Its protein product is CASSLWGAGKSTDTQYF.

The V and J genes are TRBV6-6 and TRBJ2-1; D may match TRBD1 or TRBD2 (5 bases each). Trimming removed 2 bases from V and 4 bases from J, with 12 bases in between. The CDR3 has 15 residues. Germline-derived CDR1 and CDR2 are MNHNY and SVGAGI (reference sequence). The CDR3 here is CASSYDGTVYNEQFF. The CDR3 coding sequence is TGTGCCAGCAGTTACGACGGGACGGTTTACAATGAGCAGTTCTTC.

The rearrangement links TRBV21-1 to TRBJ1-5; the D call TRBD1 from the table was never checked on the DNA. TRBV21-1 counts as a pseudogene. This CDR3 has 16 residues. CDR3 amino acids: CASMLDRGGSNQPQHF. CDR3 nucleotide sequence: TGTGCCAGCATGCTGGACAGGGGCGGAAGCAATCAGCCCCAGCATTTT.

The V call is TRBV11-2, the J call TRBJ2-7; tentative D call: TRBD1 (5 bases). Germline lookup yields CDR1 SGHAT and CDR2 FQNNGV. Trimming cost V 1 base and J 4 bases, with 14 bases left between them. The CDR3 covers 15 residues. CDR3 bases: TGTGCCAGCAGCTTAGGCCCTTGGGGCGGATACGAGCAGTACTTC. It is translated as CASSLGPWGGYEQYF.

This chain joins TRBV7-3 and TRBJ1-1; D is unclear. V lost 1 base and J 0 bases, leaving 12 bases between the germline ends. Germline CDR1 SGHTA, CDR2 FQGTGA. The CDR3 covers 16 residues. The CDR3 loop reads CASSLRAGSMNTEAFF. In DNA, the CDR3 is TGTGCCAGCAGCTTAAGGGCAGGATCTATGAACACTGAAGCTTTCTTT.

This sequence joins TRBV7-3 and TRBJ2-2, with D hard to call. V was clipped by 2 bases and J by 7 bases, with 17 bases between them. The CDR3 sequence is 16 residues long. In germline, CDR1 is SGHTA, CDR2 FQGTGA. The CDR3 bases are TGTGCCAGCAGCTTAGCCCCAGTTGGGATTTACGGGGAGCTGTTTTTT. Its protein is CASSLAPVGIYGELFF.

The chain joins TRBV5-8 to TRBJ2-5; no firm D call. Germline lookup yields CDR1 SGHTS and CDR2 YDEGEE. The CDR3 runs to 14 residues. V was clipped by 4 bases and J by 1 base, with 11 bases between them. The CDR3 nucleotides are TGTGCCAGCAGCCACGATTGGTCCCAAGAGACCCAGTACTTC. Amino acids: CASSHDWSQETQYF.

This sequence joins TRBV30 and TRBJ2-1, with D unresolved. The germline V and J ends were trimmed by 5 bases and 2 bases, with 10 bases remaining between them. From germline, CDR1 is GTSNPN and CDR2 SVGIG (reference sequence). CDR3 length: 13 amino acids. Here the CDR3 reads CAWSDSPYNEQFF. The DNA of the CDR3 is TGTGCCTGGTCAGACTCCCCCTACAATGAGCAGTTCTTC.

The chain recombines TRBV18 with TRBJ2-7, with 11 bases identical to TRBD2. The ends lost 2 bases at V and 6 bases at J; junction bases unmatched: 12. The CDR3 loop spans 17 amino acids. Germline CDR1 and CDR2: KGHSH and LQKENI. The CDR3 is CASSPRNLAGGRGEQYF. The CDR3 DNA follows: TGTGCCAGCTCACCAAGGAATCTAGCGGGAGGCAGGGGCGAGCAGTACTTC.

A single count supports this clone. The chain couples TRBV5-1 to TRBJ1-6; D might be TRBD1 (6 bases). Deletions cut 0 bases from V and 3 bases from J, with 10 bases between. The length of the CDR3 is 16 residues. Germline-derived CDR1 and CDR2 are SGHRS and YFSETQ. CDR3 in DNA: TGCGCCAGCAGCTTGGAGGGACACAGCTATAATTCACCCCTCCACTTT. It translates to CASSLEGHSYNSPLHF. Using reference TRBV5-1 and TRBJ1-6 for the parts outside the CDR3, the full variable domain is KAGVTQTPRYLIKTRGQQVTLSCSPISGHRSVSWYQQTPGQGLQFLFEYFSETQRNKGNFPGRFSGRQFSNSRSEMNVSTLELGDSALYLCASSLEGHSYNSPLHFGNGTRLTVT.

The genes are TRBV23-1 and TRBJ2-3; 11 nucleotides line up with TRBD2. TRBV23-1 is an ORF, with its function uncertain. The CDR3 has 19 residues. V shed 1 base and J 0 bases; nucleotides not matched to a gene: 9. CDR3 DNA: TGCGCCAGCAGTCAATTGGGACTAGCGGAACCTGCTAGCACAGATACGCAGTATTTT. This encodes CASSQLGLAEPASTDTQYF.

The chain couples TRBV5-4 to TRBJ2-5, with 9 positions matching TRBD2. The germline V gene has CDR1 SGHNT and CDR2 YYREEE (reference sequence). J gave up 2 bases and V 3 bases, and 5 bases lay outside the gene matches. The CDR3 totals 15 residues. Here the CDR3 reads CASSSASGKQETQYF. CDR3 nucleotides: TGTGCCAGCAGCTCGGCTAGCGGGAAACAAGAGACCCAGTACTTC.

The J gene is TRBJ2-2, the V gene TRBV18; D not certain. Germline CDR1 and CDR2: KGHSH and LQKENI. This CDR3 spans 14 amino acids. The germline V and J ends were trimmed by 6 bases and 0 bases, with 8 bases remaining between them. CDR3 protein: CASSPSSNTGELFF. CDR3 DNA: TGTGCCAGCTCGCCAAGTTCGAACACCGGGGAGCTGTTTTTT.

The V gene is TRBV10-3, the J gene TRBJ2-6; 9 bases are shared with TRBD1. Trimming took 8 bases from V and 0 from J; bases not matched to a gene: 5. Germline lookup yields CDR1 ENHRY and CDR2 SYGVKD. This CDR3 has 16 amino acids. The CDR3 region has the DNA TGTGCCATCGGACAGACAGGGGGCTCTGGGGCCAACGTCCTGACTTTC. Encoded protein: CAIGQTGGSGANVLTF.